The 21 T cell receptor beta chains given below trace back to one sample, sequenced in a study of blood T cell repertoires in COVID-19. Data came from immunoSEQ multiplex PCR; TCRdb stores just in-frame clones and leaves some out. The sample lists tens of thousands of clones; under 85% were seen once. The sequenced sample consisted of peripheral blood. The source of these receptors is a woman at least 80 years old with COVID-19, enrolled during active disease.

The chain couples TRBV18 to TRBJ1-1; possible D gene TRBD1, 5 bases. The CDR3 sequence is 14 residues long. Trimming took 3 bases from V and 5 from J, leaving 13 bases between them. Germline V gene data show CDR1 as KGHSH and CDR2 as LQKENI. CDR3 in amino acids: CASSPETVSTEAFF. The DNA of the CDR3 is TGTGCCAGCTCACCGGAGACAGTTTCTACTGAAGCTTTCTTT.

J is TRBJ1-1 and V is TRBV4-1, with unresolved D. The CDR3 extends over 14 amino acids. V was pared by 1 base and J by 0 bases, with 6 bases between. CDR1 and CDR2 (germline): MGHRA, YSYEKL. The DNA of the CDR3 is TGCGCCAGCAGCCAAGCTGGGCTGAACACTGAAGCTTTCTTT. It encodes CASSQAGLNTEAFF.

This chain connects TRBV5-1 to TRBJ2-1, with a possible D match to TRBD1 (5 bases). The CDR3 spans 15 residues. Per germline, CDR1 SGHRS and CDR2 YFSETQ. V lost 0 bases, J lost 4 bases, and 11 bases lay in between. This CDR3 is CASSLGLGEYNEQFF. The CDR3 DNA reads TGCGCCAGCAGCTTGGGGCTAGGGGAATACAATGAGCAGTTCTTC.

V usage is TRBV3-1 (or the pseudogene TRBV3-2) and J usage is TRBJ1-1; TRBD1 matches 8 bases. Germline CDR1 reads LGHDT; CDR2 reads YNNKEL (reference sequence). J lost 2 bases, V lost 1 base, and 6 bases had no gene match. This CDR3 contains 16 residues. The CDR3: CASSQVWTGLNTEAFF. CDR3 DNA sequence: TGTGCCAGCAGCCAAGTCTGGACAGGGCTTAACACTGAAGCTTTCTTT.

This chain connects TRBV7-3 to TRBJ1-1; 12 nucleotides agree with TRBD1. V shed 1 base and J 0 bases; nucleotides not matched to a gene: 6. This CDR3 is built from 18 residues. CDR1 and CDR2 from the germline V gene are SGHTA and FQGTGA. The CDR3 reads CASSLIGTGGGLNTEAFF. For the CDR3, the DNA is TGTGCCAGCAGCTTAATAGGGACAGGGGGCGGCCTGAACACTGAAGCTTTCTTT.

CDR3: CASSLGGGYLHF. For the CDR3, the DNA is TGTGCCAGCAGCTTGGGGGGAGGATACCTCCACTTT. The gene calls are TRBV5-6 and TRBJ1-6; no firm D call. This CDR3 region has 12 residues. Germline V gene lookup returns CDR1 SGHDT and CDR2 YYEEEE. V lost 0 bases and J 15 bases, leaving 10 bases between the germline ends.

This chain joins TRBV6-1 and TRBJ2-5, with 14 nucleotides matching TRBD2. The CDR3 is made up of 17 amino acids. Germline V CDR1 and CDR2: MNHNS, SASEGT. V shed 3 bases, J shed 5 bases, and the junction held 8 bases outside the gene matches. CDR3 loop: CASSDGLAGGVVETQYF. Here the CDR3 DNA reads TGTGCCAGCAGTGACGGACTAGCGGGGGGAGTAGTGGAGACCCAGTACTTC.

The V call is TRBV7-3, the J call TRBJ1-5, with a tentative D call TRBD1 (6 bases). V was cut by 5 bases and J by 5 bases, with 19 bases left in between. Germline CDR1 and CDR2: SGHTA and FQGTGA. There are 16 residues in the CDR3. The CDR3, as DNA: TGTGCCAGCAGCCCCACTTCTCCCGGACAGCATCAGCCCCAGCATTTT. Translated, it gives CASSPTSPGQHQPQHF.

The rearrangement uses TRBV14 and TRBJ2-1; TRBD2 matches at 10 bases. Trimming at V came to 1 base and at J to 5 bases, leaving 2 bases not matched to a gene. Germline V gives CDR1 SGHDN, CDR2 FVKESK. This CDR3 is built from 15 residues. CDR3 protein: CASSQGTSGNNEQFF. The DNA of the CDR3 is TGTGCCAGCAGCCAAGGGACTAGCGGTAACAATGAGCAGTTCTTC.

This clone was picked up one time. The chain carries TRBV3-1 (or the pseudogene TRBV3-2) and TRBJ2-7; TRBD2 agrees at 8 bases. With 7 bases clipped from V and 2 bases from J, the junction kept 10 bases outside the gene matches. Germline V lookup: CDR1 LGHDT, CDR2 YNNKEL (reference sequence). There are 15 residues in the CDR3. CDR3 nucleotides: TGTGCCAGCACCCTGGGGGCGGGAGGTCCCTACGAGCAGTACTTC. Translating gives CASTLGAGGPYEQYF.

The chain combines TRBV11-1 with TRBJ2-5; TRBD1 is a possible D gene (6 bases). V gave up 0 bases and J gave up 4 bases, with 9 bases separating them. The CDR3 is 14 amino acids. Per the germline V gene, CDR1 is SGHAT and CDR2 is FQDESV (reference sequence). In DNA, the CDR3 is TGTGCCAGCAGCTTAGCAACAGGGAGAGAGACCCAGTACTTC. It translates to CASSLATGRETQYF.

The genes are TRBV7-9 and TRBJ2-1; 11 bases line up with TRBD2. The V segment lost 4 bases and the J segment 15 bases; nucleotides outside the gene matches: 8. The CDR3 has 13 amino acids. Germline V gene sequence: CDR1 SEHNR, CDR2 FQNEAQ (reference sequence). In DNA, the CDR3 is TGTGCCAGCAGCTCTACGGAGCTAGCGGGAGGGTTCTTC. As protein: CASSSTELAGGFF.

CDR3 nucleotide sequence: TGCGCCAGCAGCCAAGATTGGCGGGCAGTGGTTTATGCTTTCTTT. Residues: CASSQDWRAVVYAFF. The rearrangement joins TRBV4-1 to TRBJ1-1; D is uncertain. The CDR3 loop spans 15 amino acids. Germline V lookup: CDR1 MGHRA, CDR2 YSYEKL. The germline V and J ends were trimmed by 0 bases and 11 bases, with 19 bases remaining between them.

This rearrangement joins TRBV29-1 to TRBJ2-3, with a tentative D call TRBD1 (5 bases). Trimming stripped 6 bases from V and 4 bases from J, with 14 bases between. CDR1 SQVTM and CDR2 ANQGSEA come from the germline V gene. The CDR3 contains 13 residues. The CDR3 loop reads CSVDPGAPDTQYF. The DNA for the CDR3 is TGCAGCGTCGACCCTGGGGCCCCAGATACGCAGTATTTT.

A note on this clone: At one boundary the junction diverges from the germline segment, which might be a read error. The J gene is TRBJ1-2, the V gene TRBV2; no definite D call. The CDR3 is made up of 15 amino acids. CDR1 and CDR2 (germline): SNHLY, FYNNEI. CDR3 nucleotides: TGTGCCAGCAACCCGCCGACGGGGATAATCTATAGCTACACCTTC. As protein: CASNPPTGIIYSYTF.

The chain employs TRBV9 and TRBJ1-2, with 8 nucleotides matching TRBD1. The CDR3 runs 14 residues. Germline V gene sequence: CDR1 SGDLS, CDR2 YYNGEE. The trim removed 3 bases at V and 2 bases at J, leaving 3 bases unmatched. CDR3: CASSAWDRNYGYTF. CDR3 bases: TGTGCCAGCAGCGCCTGGGACAGGAACTATGGCTACACCTTC. The whole variable domain, remainder taken from reference TRBV9 and TRBJ1-2, is DSGVTQTPKHLITATGQRVTLRCSPRSGDLSVYWYQQSLDQGLQFLIQYYNGEERAKGNILERFSAQQFPDLHSELNLSSLELGDSALYFCASSAWDRNYGYTFGSGTRLTVV.

The rearrangement joins TRBV9 to TRBJ1-2; 7 bases are a match to TRBD1. Looked up from germline, CDR1 is SGDLS and CDR2 is YYNGEE. V lost 2 bases, J lost 3 bases, and 4 bases stayed unmatched. This CDR3 is 14 amino acids long. The CDR3 loop reads CASSVAGTDYGYTF. The CDR3 bases are TGTGCCAGCAGCGTGGCTGGGACAGACTATGGCTACACCTTC.

The chain employs TRBV7-2 and TRBJ1-2; D call uncertain. This CDR3 spans 14 amino acids. V lost 5 bases, J lost 3 bases, and 13 bases lay in between. Germline CDR1 SGHTA, CDR2 FQGNSA. The CDR3: CASSAGVLYYGYTF. CDR3 sequence (DNA): TGTGCCAGCAGCGCCGGGGTTCTTTACTATGGCTACACCTTC. The full variable domain, completed using reference TRBV7-2 and TRBJ1-2, is GAGVSQSPSNKVTEKGKDVELRCDPISGHTALYWYRQSLGQGLEFLIYFQGNSAPDKSGLPSDRFSAERTGGSVSTLTIQRTQQEDSAVYLCASSAGVLYYGYTFGSGTRLTVV.

In DNA, the CDR3 is TGTGCCAGCACCTCCCAGGGACTTTACAATGAGCAGTTCTTC. Protein: CASTSQGLYNEQFF. This chain connects TRBV6-5 to TRBJ2-1; D might be TRBD2 (6 bases). The V end lost 7 bases, the J end lost 4 bases, and 14 bases lay between the germline ends. The CDR3 runs 14 residues. The germline gives CDR1 MNHEY, CDR2 SVGAGI.

The chain is built from TRBV18 and TRBJ2-1, with TRBD2 as a possible D gene (5 bases). Germline CDR1 and CDR2: KGHSH and LQKENI. The CDR3 is 17 residues long. V lost 3 bases, J lost 0 bases, and 15 bases lay in between. The CDR3 DNA sequence: TGTGCCAGCTCACCCTTAGCGAACCCCAGCTCCTACAATGAGCAGTTCTTC. This codes for CASSPLANPSSYNEQFF. The full variable domain, in which reference TRBV18 and TRBJ2-1 provide the parts outside the CDR3, is NAGVMQNPRHLVRRRGQEARLRCSPMKGHSHVYWYRQLPEEGLKFMVYLQKENIIDESGMPKERFSAEFPKEGPSILRIQQVVRGDSAAYFCASSPLANPSSYNEQFFGPGTRLTVL.

The V gene is TRBV10-1, the J gene TRBJ2-2, with D tentatively TRBD1 (6 bases). The CDR3 runs 16 residues. CDR1 and CDR2 from the germline V gene are WNHNN and SYGVQD (reference sequence). V lost 3 bases and J lost 3, with 14 bases in between. The CDR3 is CASSDLSGDDTGELFF. The CDR3 nucleotides read TGCGCCAGCAGTGATCTTTCAGGGGACGACACCGGGGAGCTGTTTTTT.